This TCR beta chain was profiled in a study of T-cell reconstitution after alpha-beta-depleted transplantation in children. The CDR3 has 12 residues. Trimming pared 1 base from V and 3 bases from J, leaving 3 bases between. In germline, CDR1 is LGHDT, CDR2 YNNKEL (reference sequence). The TCRbeta library incorporated unique molecular identifiers. One entry per CDR3 protein, called by TCRdb with MiXCR from the PCR reads. The sample has around 500,000 distinct CDR3 sequences, under 15% seen once. This TCR was sampled from a human donor who donated a stem cell graft to a child with combined immunodeficiency. The chain combines TRBV3-1 with TRBJ1-2; no clear D. The input for sequencing was PBMCs from the stem cell graft donor, taken from the stem cell graft. CDR3 in amino acids: CASSQGHYGYTF. The CDR3 coding sequence is TGTGCCAGCAGCCAAGGACACTATGGCTACACCTTC. Full variable domain (rest looked up from reference TRBV3-1 and TRBJ1-2): DTAVSQTPKYLVTQMGNDKSIKCEQNLGHDTMYWYKQDSKKFLKIMFSYNNKELIINETVPNRFSPKSPDKAHLNLHINSLELGDSAVYFCASSQGHYGYTFGSGTRLTVV.